Ten or more counts support the clone carrying this T cell receptor (beta chain). Its cognate antigen is unknown. TCRdb independently ran MiXCR on the 5' RACE reads; one entry per CDR3 protein. The sample lists roughly 410,000 distinct CDR3 sequences; roughly 26% were seen once. This specimen comes from a study of T-cell memory formation after mild COVID-19. The CDR3 has 14 amino acids. Germline V gene data show CDR1 as MRHNA and CDR2 as SNTAGT. V was trimmed by 3 bases and J by 5 bases, leaving 13 bases between them. General observations from the study: Clones contracting across day 15 to 85 had a balanced CD4/CD8 profile; later expanding clones leaned CD4+.

The chain uses TRBV6-4 and TRBJ1-2, with D unclear. The sequenced sample consisted of PBMCs or a T cell subset sorted from them (not recorded which). The receptor was derived from an adult woman who had mild COVID-19 (a few samples of this study predate the infection). Cell type and time point are not known. CDR3: CASSEGQEGYGYTF. CDR3 nucleotides: TGTGCCAGCAGTGAAGGGCAGGAAGGATATGGCTACACCTTC.